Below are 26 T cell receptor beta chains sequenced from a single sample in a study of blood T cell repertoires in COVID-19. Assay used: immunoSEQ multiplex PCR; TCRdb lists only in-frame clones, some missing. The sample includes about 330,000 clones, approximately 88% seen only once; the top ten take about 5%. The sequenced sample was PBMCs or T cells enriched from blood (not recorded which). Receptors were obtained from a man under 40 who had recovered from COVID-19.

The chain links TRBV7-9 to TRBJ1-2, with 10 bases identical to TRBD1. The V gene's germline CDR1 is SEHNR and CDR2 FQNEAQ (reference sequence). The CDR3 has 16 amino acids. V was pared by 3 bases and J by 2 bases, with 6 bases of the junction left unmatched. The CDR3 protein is CASSFAGTGVNYGYTF. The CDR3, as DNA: TGTGCCAGCAGCTTCGCTGGGACAGGGGTAAACTATGGCTACACCTTC.

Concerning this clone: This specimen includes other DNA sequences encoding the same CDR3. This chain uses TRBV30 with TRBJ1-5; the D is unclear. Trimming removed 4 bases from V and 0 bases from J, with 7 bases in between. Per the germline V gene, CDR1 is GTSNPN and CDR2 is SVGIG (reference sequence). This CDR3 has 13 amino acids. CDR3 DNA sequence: TGTGCCTGGACGGGAGATAGCAATCAGCCCCAGCATTTT. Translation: CAWTGDSNQPQHF.

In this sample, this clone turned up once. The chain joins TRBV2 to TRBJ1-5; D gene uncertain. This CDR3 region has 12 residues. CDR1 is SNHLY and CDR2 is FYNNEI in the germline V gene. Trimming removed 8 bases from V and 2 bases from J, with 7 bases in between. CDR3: CASQEGNQPQHF. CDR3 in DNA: TGTGCCAGCCAGGAGGGCAATCAGCCCCAGCATTTT.

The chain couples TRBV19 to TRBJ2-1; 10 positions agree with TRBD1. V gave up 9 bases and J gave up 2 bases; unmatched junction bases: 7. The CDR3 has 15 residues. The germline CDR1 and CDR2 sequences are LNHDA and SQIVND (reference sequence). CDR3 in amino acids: CASTRDRGTYNEQFF. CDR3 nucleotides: TGTGCCAGCACCCGGGACAGGGGCACCTACAATGAGCAGTTCTTC.

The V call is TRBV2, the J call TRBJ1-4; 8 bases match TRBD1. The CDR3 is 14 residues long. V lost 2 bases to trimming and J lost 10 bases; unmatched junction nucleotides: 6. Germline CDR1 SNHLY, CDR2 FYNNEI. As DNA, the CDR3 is TGTGCCAGCAGTGAATCGTCAGGGGGCGGAAAACTGTTTTTT. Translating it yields CASSESSGGGKLFF.

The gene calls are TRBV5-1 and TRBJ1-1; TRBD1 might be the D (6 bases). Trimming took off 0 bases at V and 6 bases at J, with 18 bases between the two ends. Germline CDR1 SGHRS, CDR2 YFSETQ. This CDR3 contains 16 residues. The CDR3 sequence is CASSLDWGQGVPEAFF. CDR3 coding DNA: TGCGCCAGCAGCTTGGATTGGGGGCAGGGTGTGCCTGAAGCTTTCTTT.

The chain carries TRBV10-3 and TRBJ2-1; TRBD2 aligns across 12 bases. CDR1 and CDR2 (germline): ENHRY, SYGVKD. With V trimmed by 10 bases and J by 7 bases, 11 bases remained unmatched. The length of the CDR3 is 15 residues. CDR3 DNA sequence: TGTGCCACCAACCCATCGACTAGCGGGGGTAATGAGCAGTTCTTC. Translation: CATNPSTSGGNEQFF.

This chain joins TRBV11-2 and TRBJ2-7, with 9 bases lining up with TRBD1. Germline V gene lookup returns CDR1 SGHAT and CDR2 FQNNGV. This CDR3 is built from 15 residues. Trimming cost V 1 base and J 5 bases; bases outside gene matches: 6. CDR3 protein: CASSLGGWTGDEQYF. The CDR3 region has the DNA TGTGCCAGCAGCTTAGGGGGCTGGACAGGGGACGAGCAGTACTTC.

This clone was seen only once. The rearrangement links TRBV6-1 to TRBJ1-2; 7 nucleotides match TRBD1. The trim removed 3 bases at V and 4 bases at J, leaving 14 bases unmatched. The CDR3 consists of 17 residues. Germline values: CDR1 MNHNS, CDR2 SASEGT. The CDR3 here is CASSEPNRGSTSYGYTF. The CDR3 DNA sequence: TGTGCCAGCAGTGAGCCGAACAGGGGATCTACTAGCTATGGCTACACCTTC.

Here the CDR3 DNA reads TGCAGCGTTGCTTCTGGGGCCAACGTCCTGACTTTC. Protein sequence: CSVASGANVLTF. The chain is built from TRBV29-1 and TRBJ2-6; D call uncertain. CDR1 and CDR2 (germline): SQVTM, ANQGSEA. V was trimmed by 4 bases and J by 1 base, leaving 2 bases between them. CDR3 length equals 12 residues.

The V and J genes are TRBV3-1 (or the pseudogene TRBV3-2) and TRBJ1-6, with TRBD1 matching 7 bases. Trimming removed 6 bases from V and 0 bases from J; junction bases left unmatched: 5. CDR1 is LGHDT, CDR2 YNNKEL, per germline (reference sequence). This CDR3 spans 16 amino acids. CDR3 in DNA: TGTGCCAGCAGGACGACAGGGAGCTCCTATAATTCACCCCTCCACTTT. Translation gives CASRTTGSSYNSPLHF.

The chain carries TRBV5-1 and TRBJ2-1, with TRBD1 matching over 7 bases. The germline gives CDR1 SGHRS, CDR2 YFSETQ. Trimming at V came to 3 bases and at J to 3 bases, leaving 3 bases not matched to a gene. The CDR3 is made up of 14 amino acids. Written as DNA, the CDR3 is TGCGCCAGCAGCTCAGGGGGAAGCTACAATGAGCAGTTCTTC. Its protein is CASSSGGSYNEQFF.

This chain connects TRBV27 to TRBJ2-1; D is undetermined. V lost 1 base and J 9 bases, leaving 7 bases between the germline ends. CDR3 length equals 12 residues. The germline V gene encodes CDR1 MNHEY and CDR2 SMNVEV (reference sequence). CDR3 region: CASSLLESEQFF. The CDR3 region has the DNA TGTGCCAGCAGTTTATTGGAGAGTGAGCAGTTCTTC.

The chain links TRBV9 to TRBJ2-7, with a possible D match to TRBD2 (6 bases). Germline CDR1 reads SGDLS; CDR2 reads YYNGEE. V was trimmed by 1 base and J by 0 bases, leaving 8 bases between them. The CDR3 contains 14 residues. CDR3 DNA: TGTGCCAGCAGCGTATTGGGGGGCTCCTACGAGCAGTACTTC. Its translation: CASSVLGGSYEQYF.

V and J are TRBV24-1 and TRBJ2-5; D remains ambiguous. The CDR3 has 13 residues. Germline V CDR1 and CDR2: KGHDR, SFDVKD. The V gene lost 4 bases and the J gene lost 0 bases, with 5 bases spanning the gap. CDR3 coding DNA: TGTGCCACCAGTGACGGTTACCAAGAGACCCAGTACTTC. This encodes CATSDGYQETQYF.

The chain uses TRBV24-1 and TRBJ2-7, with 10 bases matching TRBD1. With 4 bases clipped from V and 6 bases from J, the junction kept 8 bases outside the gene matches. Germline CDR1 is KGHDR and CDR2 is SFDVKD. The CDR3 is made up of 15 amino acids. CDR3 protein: CATSESGTGVGEQYF. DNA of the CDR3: TGTGCCACCAGTGAGTCCGGGACAGGGGTTGGCGAGCAGTACTTC.

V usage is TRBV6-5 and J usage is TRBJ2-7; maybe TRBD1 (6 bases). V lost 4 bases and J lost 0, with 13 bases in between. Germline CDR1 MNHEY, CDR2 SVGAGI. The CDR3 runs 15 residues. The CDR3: CASSSPWDTSYEQYF. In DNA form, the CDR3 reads TGTGCCAGCAGTTCCCCCTGGGACACCTCCTACGAGCAGTACTTC.

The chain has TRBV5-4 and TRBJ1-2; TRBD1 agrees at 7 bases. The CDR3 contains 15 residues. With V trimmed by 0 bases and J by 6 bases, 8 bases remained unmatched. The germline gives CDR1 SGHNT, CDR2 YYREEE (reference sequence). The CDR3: CASSLAGGQEDGYTF. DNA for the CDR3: TGTGCCAGCAGCTTGGCGGGCGGACAGGAGGATGGCTACACCTTC. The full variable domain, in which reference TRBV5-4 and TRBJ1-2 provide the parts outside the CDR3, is ETGVTQSPTHLIKTRGQQVTLRCSSQSGHNTVSWYQQALGQGPQFIFQYYREEENGRGNFPPRFSGLQFPNYSSELNVNALELDDSALYLCASSLAGGQEDGYTFGSGTRLTVV.

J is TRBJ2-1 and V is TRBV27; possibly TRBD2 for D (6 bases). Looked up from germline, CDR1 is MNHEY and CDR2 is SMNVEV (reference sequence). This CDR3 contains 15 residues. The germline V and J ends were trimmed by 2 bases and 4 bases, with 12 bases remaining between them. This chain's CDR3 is CASSLVLALYNEQFF. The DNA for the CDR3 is TGTGCCAGCAGTTTAGTGCTAGCGCTGTACAATGAGCAGTTCTTC.

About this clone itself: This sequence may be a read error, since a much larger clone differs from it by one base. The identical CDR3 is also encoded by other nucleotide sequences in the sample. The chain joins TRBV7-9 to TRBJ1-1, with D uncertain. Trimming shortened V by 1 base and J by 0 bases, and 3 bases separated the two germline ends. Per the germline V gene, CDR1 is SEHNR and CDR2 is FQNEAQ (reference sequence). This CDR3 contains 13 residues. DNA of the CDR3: TGTGCCAGCAGCTTAGACATGAACACTGAAGCTTTCTTT. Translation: CASSLDMNTEAFF.

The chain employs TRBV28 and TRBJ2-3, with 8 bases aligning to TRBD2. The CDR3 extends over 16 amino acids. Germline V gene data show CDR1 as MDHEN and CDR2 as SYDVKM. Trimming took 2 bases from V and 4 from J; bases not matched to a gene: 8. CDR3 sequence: CASSLKRGRGADTQYF. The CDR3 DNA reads TGTGCCAGCAGTTTAAAGCGGGGGCGCGGGGCAGATACGCAGTATTTT.

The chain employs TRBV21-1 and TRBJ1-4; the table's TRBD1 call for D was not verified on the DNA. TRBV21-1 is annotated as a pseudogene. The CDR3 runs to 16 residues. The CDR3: CASSFWGTGVDEKLFF. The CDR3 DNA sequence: TGTGCCAGCAGCTTTTGGGGGACAGGGGTCGATGAAAAACTGTTTTTT.

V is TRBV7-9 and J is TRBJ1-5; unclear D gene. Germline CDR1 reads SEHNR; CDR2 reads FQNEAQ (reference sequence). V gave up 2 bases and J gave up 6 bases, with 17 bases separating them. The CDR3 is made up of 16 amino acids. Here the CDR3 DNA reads TGTGCCAGCAGCTTATCCGGGGTCCGGGGAAGTCAGCCCCAGCATTTT. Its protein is CASSLSGVRGSQPQHF. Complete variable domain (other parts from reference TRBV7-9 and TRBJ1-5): DTGVSQNPRHKITKRGQNVTFRCDPISEHNRLYWYRQTLGQGPEFLTYFQNEAQLEKSRLLSDRFSAERPKGSFSTLEIQRTEQGDSAMYLCASSLSGVRGSQPQHFGDGTRLSIL.

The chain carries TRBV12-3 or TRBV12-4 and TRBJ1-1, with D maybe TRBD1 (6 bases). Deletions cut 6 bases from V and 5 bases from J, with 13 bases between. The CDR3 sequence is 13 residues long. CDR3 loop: CASSHNRATEAFF. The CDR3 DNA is TGTGCCAGCAGCCATAACAGGGCTACTGAAGCTTTCTTT.

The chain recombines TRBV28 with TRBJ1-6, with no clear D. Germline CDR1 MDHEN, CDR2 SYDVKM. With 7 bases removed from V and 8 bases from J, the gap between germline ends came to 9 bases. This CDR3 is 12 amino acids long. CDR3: CASIGRDSPLHF. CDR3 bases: TGTGCCAGCATAGGGAGGGATTCACCCCTCCACTTT.

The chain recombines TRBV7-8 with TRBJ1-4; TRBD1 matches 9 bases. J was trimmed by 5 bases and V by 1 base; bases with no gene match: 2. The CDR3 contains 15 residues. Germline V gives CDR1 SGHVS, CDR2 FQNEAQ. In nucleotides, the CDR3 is TGTGCCAGCAGCTTAGGGACAGGGGTAAATGAAAAACTGTTTTTT. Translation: CASSLGTGVNEKLFF.